This T cell receptor beta chain was captured by sequencing in a study of graft-versus-host responses after intestinal transplantation. The data were produced by immunoSEQ multiplex PCR, yet TCRdb's version contains in-frame clones alone and is incomplete. The table shows 88,000 or so clones, with roughly 90% occurring only once. CDR3 length: 15 amino acids. Trimming left V 7 bases short and J 0 bases short, with 10 bases between. Germline CDR1 reads MNHNS; CDR2 reads SASEGT. Comments on this clone: Antigen unknown.

The receptor's source is a human donor who received an intestinal transplant. The sequencing here drew on unstimulated CD4+ T cells sorted from spleen or lymph node cells, taken before intestinal transplant. The chain is built from TRBV6-1 and TRBJ1-6; D remains ambiguous. CDR3 loop: CASNPLSSYNSPLHF. The CDR3 coding sequence is TGTGCCAGCAACCCCCTTAGCTCCTATAATTCACCCCTCCACTTT.